The 2 T cell receptor beta chains presented below share a single source sample, sequenced in a study of cytomegalovirus exposure and HLA in healthy donors. Amplification used 60 Vbeta primers and 13 Jbeta primers. Clones were sequenced by immunoSEQ multiplex PCR, and TCRdb holds only the in-frame ones, with some missing. This sample has under 200,000 clones, with less than 80% found just once. Source material: PBMCs. These receptors originate from a middle-aged man in good health and CMV-seronegative.

This clone occurred once. The junction departs from germline at one end; a sequencing error may be responsible. The chain recombines TRBV7-3 with TRBJ2-1; TRBD2 agrees at 10 bases. Germline loops: CDR1 SGHTA, CDR2 FQGTGA. CDR3 length equals 16 residues. In DNA, the CDR3 is TGTTCCAGCAGCTTCCTACTAGCGGGAAGTGGCAATGAGCAGTTCTTC. This translates into CSSSFLLAGSGNEQFF.

This chain connects TRBV18 to TRBJ2-5; 7 bases are a match to TRBD1. Germline V gene data show CDR1 as KGHSH and CDR2 as LQKENI. V lost 1 base, J lost 0 bases, and 5 bases stayed unmatched. The CDR3 consists of 16 residues. CDR3 amino acids: CASSPLGQAYQETQYF. CDR3 coding DNA: TGTGCCAGCTCACCACTCGGACAGGCGTACCAAGAGACCCAGTACTTC.